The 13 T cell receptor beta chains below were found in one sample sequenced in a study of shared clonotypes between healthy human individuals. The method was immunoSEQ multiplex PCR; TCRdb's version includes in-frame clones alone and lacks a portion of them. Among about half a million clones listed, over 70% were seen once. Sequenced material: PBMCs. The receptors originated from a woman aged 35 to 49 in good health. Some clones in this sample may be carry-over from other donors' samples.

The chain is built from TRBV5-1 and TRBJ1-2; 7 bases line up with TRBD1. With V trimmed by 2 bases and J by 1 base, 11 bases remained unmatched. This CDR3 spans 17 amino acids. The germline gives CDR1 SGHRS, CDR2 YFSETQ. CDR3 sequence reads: CASSFRLGTAVNYGYTF. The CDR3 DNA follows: TGCGCCAGCAGCTTCCGCCTCGGGACAGCTGTTAACTATGGCTACACCTTC.

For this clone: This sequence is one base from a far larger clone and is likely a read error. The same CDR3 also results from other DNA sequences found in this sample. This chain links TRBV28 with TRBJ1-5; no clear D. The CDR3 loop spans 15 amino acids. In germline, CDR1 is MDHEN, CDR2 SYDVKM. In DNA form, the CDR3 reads TGTGCCAGCAGTTTTTCGGACGGTTTCAATCAGCCACAGCATTTT. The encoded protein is CASSFSDGFNQPQHF.

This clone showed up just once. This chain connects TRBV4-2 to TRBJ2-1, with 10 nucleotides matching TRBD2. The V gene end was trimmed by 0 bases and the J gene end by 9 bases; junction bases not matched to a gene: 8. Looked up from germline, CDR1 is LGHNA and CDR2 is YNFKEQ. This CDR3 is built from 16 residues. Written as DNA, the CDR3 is TGTGCCAGCAGCCAAGATTGGGCTAGCGGGGGATCTGAGCAGTTCTTC. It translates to CASSQDWASGGSEQFF.

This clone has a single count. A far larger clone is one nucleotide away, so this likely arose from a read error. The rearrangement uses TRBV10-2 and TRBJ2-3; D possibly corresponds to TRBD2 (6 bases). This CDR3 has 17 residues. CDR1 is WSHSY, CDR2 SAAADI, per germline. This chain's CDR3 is CASKRGSGTYSTGTQYF. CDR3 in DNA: TGCGCCAGCAAAAGGGGTAGCGGCACTTACAGCACAGGTACGCAGTATTTT.

The CDR3 loop reads CASKINTNTEAFF. The CDR3 DNA follows: TGTGCCAGCAAAATCAATACGAATACTGAAGCTTTCTTT. The chain couples TRBV27 to TRBJ1-1; D gene ambiguous. This CDR3 contains 13 residues. Trimming took 7 bases from V and 5 from J, leaving 14 bases between them. CDR1 MNHEY and CDR2 SMNVEV come from the germline V gene (reference sequence).

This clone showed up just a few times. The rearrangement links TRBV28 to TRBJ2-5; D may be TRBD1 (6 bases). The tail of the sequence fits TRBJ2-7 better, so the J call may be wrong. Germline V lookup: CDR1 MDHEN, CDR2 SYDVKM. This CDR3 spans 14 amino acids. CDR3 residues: CASRSGGQTREQYF. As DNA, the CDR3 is TGTGCCAGCAGGTCCGGCGGACAGACGCGCGAGCAGTACTTC.

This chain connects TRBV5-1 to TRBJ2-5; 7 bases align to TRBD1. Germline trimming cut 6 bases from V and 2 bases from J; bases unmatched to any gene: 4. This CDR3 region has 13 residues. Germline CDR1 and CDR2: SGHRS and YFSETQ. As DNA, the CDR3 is TGCGCCAGCACGGGACAGCTACAAGAGACCCAGTACTTC. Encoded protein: CASTGQLQETQYF.

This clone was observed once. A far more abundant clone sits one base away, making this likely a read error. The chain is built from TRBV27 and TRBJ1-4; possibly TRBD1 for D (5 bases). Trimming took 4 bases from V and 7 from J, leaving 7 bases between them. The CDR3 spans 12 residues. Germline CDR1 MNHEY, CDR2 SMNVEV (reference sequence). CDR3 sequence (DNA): TGTGCCAGCAGTTACGGGGGTGAAAAACTGTTTTTT. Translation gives CASSYGGEKLFF.

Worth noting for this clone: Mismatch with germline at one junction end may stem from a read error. CDR3 sequence (DNA): TGTGCCAGTAGTATAGGGGCAGCGGGAGTAAACTTC. Its protein is CASSIGAAGVNF. The chain links TRBV19 to TRBJ2-7; 8 nucleotides match TRBD2. CDR3 size: 12 residues. Germline assignment: CDR1 LNHDA and CDR2 SQIVND (reference sequence).

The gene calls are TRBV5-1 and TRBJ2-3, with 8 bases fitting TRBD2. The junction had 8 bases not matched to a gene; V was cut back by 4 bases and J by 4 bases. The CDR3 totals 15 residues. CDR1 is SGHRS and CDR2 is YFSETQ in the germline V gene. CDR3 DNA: TGCGCCAGCAGCCCCACCGGGACTAGTTCAGATACGCAGTATTTT. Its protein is CASSPTGTSSDTQYF.

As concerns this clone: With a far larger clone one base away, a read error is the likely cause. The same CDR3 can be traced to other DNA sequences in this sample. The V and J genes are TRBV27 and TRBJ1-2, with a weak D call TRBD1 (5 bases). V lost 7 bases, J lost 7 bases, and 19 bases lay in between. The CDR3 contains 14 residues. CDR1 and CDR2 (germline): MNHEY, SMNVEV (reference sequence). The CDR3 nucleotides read TGTGCCAGCAAAGGGGTGGCTCCGTGGGGTGGCTACACCTTC. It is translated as CASKGVAPWGGYTF.

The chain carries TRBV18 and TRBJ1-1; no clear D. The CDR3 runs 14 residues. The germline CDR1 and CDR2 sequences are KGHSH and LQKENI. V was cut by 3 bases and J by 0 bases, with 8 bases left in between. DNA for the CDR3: TGTGCCAGCTCACCTTTAAATATGAACACTGAAGCTTTCTTT. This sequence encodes CASSPLNMNTEAFF.

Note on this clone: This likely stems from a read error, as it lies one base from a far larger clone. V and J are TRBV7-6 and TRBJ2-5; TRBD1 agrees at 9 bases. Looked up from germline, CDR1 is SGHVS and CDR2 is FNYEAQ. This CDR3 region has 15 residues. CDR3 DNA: TGTGCCAGCAGCTTATGGGGACAGGGAAAAGAGATCCAGTACTTC. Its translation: CASSLWGQGKEIQYF.